This is a list of T cell receptor beta chains from one sample in a study of cytomegalovirus exposure and HLA in healthy donors. Using immunoSEQ multiplex PCR, the repertoire was profiled, and TCRdb retains in-frame clones only, with some absent. The table has 70,000 to 75,000 clones, 94% seen once. Source material: PBMCs. Every receptor here comes from a woman younger than 30 in good health and CMV-seronegative. Both conserved end residues are part of each CDR3. The D gene is left open where the match is weak. Clone size is shown for a subset of rows, as once, few, many or a class of expanded clone.

clone size | J gene | D gene | V gene | CDR3 protein | CDR3 DNA
few | TRBJ2-7 | NA | TRBV5-1 | CASSLTGLNYEQYF | TGCGCCAGCAGCTTGACAGGGTTAAACTACGAGCAGTACTTC
NA | TRBJ2-3 | TRBD1 | TRBV9 | CASSAGQGGADTQYF | TGTGCCAGCAGCGCAGGACAGGGTGGGGCAGATACGCAGTATTTT
NA | TRBJ2-1 | NA | TRBV19 | CASSILAGKVGEQFF | TGTGCCAGTAGTATATTGGCGGGAAAGGTTGGTGAGCAGTTCTTC
NA | TRBJ2-3 | NA | TRBV2 | CASSSGDGTDTQYF | TGTGCCAGCAGCTCGGGGGATGGCACAGATACGCAGTATTTT
NA | TRBJ2-1 | NA | TRBV7-3 | CASSRDSYNEQFF | TGTGCCAGCAGCCGTGACTCGTACAATGAGCAGTTCTTC
once | TRBJ2-7 | NA | TRBV2 | CAAGGLAYEQYF | TGTGCCGCCGGGGGGCTGGCTTACGAGCAGTACTTC
NA | TRBJ2-7 | NA | TRBV5-6 | CASSYTVDSYEQYF | TGTGCCAGCAGCTATACCGTAGACAGCTACGAGCAGTACTTC
NA | TRBJ2-7 | TRBD1 | TRBV10-3 | CAISDPGQGRYF | TGTGCCATCAGTGATCCAGGACAGGGACGGTACTTC
few | TRBJ1-5 | TRBD1 | TRBV29-1 | CSVGTGSSNQPQHF | TGCAGCGTCGGGACAGGGAGTAGCAATCAGCCCCAGCATTTT
NA | TRBJ2-6 | TRBD2 | TRBV30 | CAWSRRGTSGANVLTF | TGTGCCTGGTCCCGGCGGGGGACCTCTGGGGCCAACGTCCTGACTTTC
NA | TRBJ1-5 | NA | TRBV7-9 | CASSPNREGQPQHF | TGTGCCAGCAGCCCAAACAGGGAGGGCCAGCCCCAGCATTTT
NA | TRBJ1-1 | NA | TRBV6-1 | CASSRGHTEAFF | TGTGCCAGCAGCAGGGGTCACACTGAAGCTTTCTTT
NA | TRBJ1-2 | NA | TRBV15 | CATSRAPGNYGYTF | TGTGCCACCAGCAGAGCCCCAGGGAACTATGGCTACACCTTC
NA | TRBJ2-7 | NA | TRBV27 | CAAGAYEQYF | TGTGCCGCCGGGGCCTACGAGCAGTACTTC
NA | TRBJ2-7 | NA | TRBV30 | CAWSGTGSRVQYF | TGTGCCTGGAGTGGGACTGGAAGTAGGGTGCAGTACTTC
few | TRBJ2-7 | NA | TRBV6-6 | CASSAQGSYEQYF | TGTGCCAGCAGCGCGCAGGGCTCCTACGAGCAGTACTTC
NA | TRBJ1-2 | TRBD1 | TRBV7-9 | CASSLGRQGNYGYTF | TGTGCCAGCAGCTTAGGCCGACAGGGTAACTATGGCTACACCTTC
NA | TRBJ1-2 | TRBD1 | TRBV29-1 | CSVWGQGNGYTF | TGCAGCGTTTGGGGACAGGGGAATGGCTACACCTTC
NA | TRBJ2-3 | TRBD2 | TRBV18 | CASSPPGRATDTQYF | TGTGCCAGCTCACCGCCCGGGAGGGCCACAGATACGCAGTATTTT
NA | TRBJ1-5 | NA | TRBV4-3 | CASSQDTNQPQHF | TGCGCCAGCAGCCAAGATACTAATCAGCCCCAGCATTTT
NA | TRBJ1-1 | TRBD1 | TRBV4-3 | CASSQEDRVGEAFF | TGCGCCAGCAGCCAAGAAGACAGGGTTGGAGAAGCTTTCTTT
NA | TRBJ2-7 | NA | TRBV13 | CASSLASAFSEQYF | TGTGCCAGCAGCTTGGCTAGTGCCTTTTCCGAGCAGTACTTC
NA | TRBJ2-1 | NA | TRBV5-5 | CASSLARLNEQFF | TGTGCCAGCAGCTTGGCCAGGCTGAATGAGCAGTTCTTC